This T cell receptor (beta chain) was sequenced during a study of regulatory T cells in long-lasting Graves disease. About the study: Duration of antithyroid drug therapy among newly diagnosed Graves' patients was under 3 months. Study-level points and caveats: No thyroid tissue was studied; the work used peripheral blood only. Persistent Graves' patients showed less TCR diversity than newly diagnosed patients showed.

This sample's time point: newly diagnosed GD, antithyroid drugs for less than 3 months. PBMC RNA served as the TCR library source. This clonotype appeared many times. What it binds is unknown. Combining iRepertoire HTBI primers with Arm-PCR of CDR3 regions, the authors built TCR beta libraries. TCRdb independently ran MiXCR on the multiplex PCR reads; one entry per CDR3 protein. The sample includes 200,000 to 300,000 distinct CDR3 sequences, roughly 21% of them seen just once. CDR1 and CDR2 from the germline V gene are DFQATT and SNEGSKA (reference sequence). Trimming at V came to 6 bases and at J to 2 bases, leaving 10 bases not matched to a gene. There are 14 residues in the CDR3.

This chain uses TRBV20-1 with TRBJ2-7; 7 nucleotides align to TRBD2. This sample comprised peripheral blood mononuclear cells (PBMCs), obtained at new diagnosis, from a patient treated with antithyroid drugs. The receptor comes from a female donor with Graves disease. The CDR3 coding sequence is TGCAGTGCGCCCGACAGCGGGAATACCTACGAGCAGTACTTC. This sequence encodes CSAPDSGNTYEQYF.